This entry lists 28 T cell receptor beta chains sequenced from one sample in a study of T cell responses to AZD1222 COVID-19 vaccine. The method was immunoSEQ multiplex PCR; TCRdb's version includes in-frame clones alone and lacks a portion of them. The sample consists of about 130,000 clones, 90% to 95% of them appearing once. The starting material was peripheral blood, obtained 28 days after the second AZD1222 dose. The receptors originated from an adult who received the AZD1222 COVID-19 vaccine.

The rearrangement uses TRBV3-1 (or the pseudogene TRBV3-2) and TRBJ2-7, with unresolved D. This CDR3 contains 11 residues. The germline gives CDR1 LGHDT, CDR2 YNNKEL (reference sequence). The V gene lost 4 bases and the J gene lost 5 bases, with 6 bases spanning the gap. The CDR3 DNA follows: TGTGCCAGCAGCCTGGAAGACGAGCAGTACTTC. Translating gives CASSLEDEQYF.

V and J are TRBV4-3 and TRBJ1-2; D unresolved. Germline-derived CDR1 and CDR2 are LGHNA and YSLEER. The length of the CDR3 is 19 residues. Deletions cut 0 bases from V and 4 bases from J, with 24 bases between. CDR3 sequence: CASSQDWSSTRLLRYGYTF. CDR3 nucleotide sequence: TGCGCCAGCAGCCAAGATTGGAGCAGTACCCGGCTGCTGCGCTATGGCTACACCTTC.

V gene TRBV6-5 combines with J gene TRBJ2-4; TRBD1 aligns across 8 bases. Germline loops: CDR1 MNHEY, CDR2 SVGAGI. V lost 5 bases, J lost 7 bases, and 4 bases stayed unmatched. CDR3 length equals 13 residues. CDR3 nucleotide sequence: TGTGCCAGCAGTCCGGACAGGGTTAACATTCAGTACTTC. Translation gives CASSPDRVNIQYF.

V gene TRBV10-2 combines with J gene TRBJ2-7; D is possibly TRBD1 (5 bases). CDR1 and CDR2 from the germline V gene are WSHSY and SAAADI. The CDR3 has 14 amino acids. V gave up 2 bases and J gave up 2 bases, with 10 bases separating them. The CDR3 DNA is TGCGCCAGCAGTGAGCGCGGCAGGGCCTACGAGCAGTACTTC. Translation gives CASSERGRAYEQYF.

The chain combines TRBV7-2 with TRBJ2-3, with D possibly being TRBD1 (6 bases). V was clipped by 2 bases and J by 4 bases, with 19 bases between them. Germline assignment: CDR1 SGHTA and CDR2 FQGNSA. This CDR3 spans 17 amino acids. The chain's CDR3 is CASSLSPQGSGADTQYF. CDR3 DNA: TGTGCCAGCAGCTTATCGCCCCAGGGGTCTGGGGCAGATACGCAGTATTTT.

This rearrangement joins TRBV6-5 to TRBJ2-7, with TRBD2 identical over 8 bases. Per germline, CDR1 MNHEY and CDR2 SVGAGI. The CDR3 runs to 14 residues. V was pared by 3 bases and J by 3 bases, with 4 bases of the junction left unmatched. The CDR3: CASSYAAGGYEQYF. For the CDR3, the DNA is TGTGCCAGCAGTTATGCCGCGGGAGGCTACGAGCAGTACTTC.

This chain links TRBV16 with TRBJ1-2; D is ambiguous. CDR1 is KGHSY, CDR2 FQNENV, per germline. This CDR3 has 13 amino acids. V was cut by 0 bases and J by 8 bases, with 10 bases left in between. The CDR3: CASSQSPGEGYTF. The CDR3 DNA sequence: TGTGCCAGCAGCCAATCCCCAGGTGAAGGCTACACCTTC.

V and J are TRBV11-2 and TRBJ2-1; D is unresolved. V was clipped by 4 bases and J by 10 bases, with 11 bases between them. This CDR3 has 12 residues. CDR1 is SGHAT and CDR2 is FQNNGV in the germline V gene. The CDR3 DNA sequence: TGTGCCAGCAGCTACCCCAGGCGGGAGCAGTTCTTC. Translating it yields CASSYPRREQFF. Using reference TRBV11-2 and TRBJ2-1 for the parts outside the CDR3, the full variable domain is EAGVAQSPRYKIIEKRQSVAFWCNPISGHATLYWYQQILGQGPKLLIQFQNNGVVDDSQLPKDRFSAERLKGVDSTLKIQPAKLEDSAVYLCASSYPRREQFFGPGTRLTVL.

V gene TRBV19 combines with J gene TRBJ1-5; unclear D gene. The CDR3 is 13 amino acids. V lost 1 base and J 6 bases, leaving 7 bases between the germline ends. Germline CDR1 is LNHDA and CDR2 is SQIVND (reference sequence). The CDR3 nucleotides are TGTGCCAGTAGTATAGGGCGGGTTCAGCCCCAGCATTTT. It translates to CASSIGRVQPQHF.

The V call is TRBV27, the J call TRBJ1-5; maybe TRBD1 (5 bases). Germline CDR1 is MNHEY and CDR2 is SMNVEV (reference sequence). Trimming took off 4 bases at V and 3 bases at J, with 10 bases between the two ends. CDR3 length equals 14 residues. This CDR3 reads CASSWGGANQPQHF. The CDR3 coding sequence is TGTGCCAGCAGTTGGGGAGGGGCCAATCAGCCCCAGCATTTT.

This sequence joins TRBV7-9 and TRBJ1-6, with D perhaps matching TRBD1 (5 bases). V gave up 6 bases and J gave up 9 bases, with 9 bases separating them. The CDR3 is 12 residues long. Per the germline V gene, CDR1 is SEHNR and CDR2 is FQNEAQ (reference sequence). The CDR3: CASSPGGSPLHF. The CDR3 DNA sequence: TGTGCCAGCAGTCCTGGGGGTTCACCCCTCCACTTT.

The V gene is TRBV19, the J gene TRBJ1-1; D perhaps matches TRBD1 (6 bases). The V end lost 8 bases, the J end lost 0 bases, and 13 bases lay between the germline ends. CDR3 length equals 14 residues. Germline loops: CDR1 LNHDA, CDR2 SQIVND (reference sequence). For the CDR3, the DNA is TGTGCCAGTGTCCCCGGACAGATGAACACTGAAGCTTTCTTT. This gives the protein CASVPGQMNTEAFF.

The CDR3 is CASSYSQEQYF. The CDR3, as DNA: TGTGCCAGCAGTTACTCGCAAGAGCAGTACTTC. The chain combines TRBV6-5 with TRBJ2-7; no definite D call. CDR1 and CDR2 (germline): MNHEY, SVGAGI. Trimming left V 0 bases short and J 7 bases short, with 4 bases between. CDR3 size: 11 residues.

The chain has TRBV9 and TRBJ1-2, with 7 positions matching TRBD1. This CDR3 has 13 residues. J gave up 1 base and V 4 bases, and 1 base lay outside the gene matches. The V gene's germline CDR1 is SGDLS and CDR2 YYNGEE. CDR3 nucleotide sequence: TGTGCCAGCAGCCGGGACAGTAACTATGGCTACACCTTC. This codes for CASSRDSNYGYTF.

The chain's CDR3 is CASSVGTDGNTIYF. CDR3 nucleotides: TGTGCCAGCAGCGTCGGGACAGATGGAAACACCATATATTTT. V usage is TRBV9 and J usage is TRBJ1-3, with 7 bases lining up with TRBD1. V dropped 2 bases and J dropped 3; count of bases not matched to a gene: 2. This CDR3 region has 14 residues. Germline V gives CDR1 SGDLS, CDR2 YYNGEE. The entire variable domain, with the rest obtained from reference TRBV9 and TRBJ1-3, is as follows: DSGVTQTPKHLITATGQRVTLRCSPRSGDLSVYWYQQSLDQGLQFLIQYYNGEERAKGNILERFSAQQFPDLHSELNLSSLELGDSALYFCASSVGTDGNTIYFGEGSWLTVV.

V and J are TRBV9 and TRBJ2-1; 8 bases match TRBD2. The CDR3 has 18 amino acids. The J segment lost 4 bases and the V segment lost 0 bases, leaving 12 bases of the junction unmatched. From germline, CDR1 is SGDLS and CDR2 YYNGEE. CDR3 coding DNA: TGTGCCAGCAGCGTAGAGAGCTGGGTGGCGGGGGGTTACAATGAGCAGTTCTTC. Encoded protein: CASSVESWVAGGYNEQFF. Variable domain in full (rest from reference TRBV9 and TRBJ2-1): DSGVTQTPKHLITATGQRVTLRCSPRSGDLSVYWYQQSLDQGLQFLIQYYNGEERAKGNILERFSAQQFPDLHSELNLSSLELGDSALYFCASSVESWVAGGYNEQFFGPGTRLTVL.

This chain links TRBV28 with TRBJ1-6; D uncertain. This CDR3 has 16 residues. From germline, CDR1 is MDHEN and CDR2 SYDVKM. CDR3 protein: CPLGPRITSYNSPLHF. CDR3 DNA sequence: TGTCCTCTCGGCCCGAGAATCACTTCCTATAATTCACCCCTCCACTTT. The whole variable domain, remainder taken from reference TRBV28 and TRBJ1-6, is DVKVTQSSRYLVKRTGEKVFLECVQDMDHENMFWYRQDPGLGLRLIYFSYDVKMKEKGDIPEGYSVSREKKERFSLILESASTNQTSMYLCPLGPRITSYNSPLHFGNGTRLTVT.

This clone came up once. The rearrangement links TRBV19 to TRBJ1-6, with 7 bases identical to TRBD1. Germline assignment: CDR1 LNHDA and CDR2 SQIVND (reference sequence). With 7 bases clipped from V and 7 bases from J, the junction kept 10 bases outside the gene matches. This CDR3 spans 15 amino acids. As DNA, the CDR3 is TGTGCCAGTACCTCAACCGGGACAGTCAATTCACCCCTCCACTTT. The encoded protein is CASTSTGTVNSPLHF.

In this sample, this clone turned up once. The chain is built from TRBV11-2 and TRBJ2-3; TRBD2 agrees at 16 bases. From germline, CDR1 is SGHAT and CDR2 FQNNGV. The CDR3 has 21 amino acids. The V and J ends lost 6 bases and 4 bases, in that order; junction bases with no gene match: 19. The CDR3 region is CASSSPGAQGLAGGPPDTQYF. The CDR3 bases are TGTGCCAGCAGTTCCCCTGGTGCCCAGGGACTAGCGGGGGGGCCGCCAGATACGCAGTATTTT.

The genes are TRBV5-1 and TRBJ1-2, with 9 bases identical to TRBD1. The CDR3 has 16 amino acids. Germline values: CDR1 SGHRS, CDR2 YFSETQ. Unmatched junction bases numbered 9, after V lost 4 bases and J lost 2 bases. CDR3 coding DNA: TGCGCCAGCAGCGCGGGGGGGACAGGGTCAAACTATGGCTACACCTTC. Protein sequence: CASSAGGTGSNYGYTF.

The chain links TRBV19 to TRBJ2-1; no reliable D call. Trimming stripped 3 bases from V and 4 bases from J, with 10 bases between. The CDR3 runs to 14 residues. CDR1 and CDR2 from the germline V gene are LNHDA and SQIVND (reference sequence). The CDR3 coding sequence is TGTGCCAGTAGTATCGTGAGCGAGTACAATGAGCAGTTCTTC. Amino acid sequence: CASSIVSEYNEQFF.

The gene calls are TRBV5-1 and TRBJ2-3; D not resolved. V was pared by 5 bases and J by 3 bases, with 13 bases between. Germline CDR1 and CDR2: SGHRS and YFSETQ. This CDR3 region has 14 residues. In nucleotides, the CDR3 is TGCGCCAGCAGAGGCGTCGCTTGGACAGATACGCAGTATTTT. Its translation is CASRGVAWTDTQYF.

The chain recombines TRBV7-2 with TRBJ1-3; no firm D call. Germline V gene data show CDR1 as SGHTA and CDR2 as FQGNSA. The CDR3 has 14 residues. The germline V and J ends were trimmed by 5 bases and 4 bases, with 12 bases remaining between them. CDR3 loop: CASSIDKFGNTIYF. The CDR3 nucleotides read TGTGCCAGCAGCATAGACAAATTCGGAAACACCATATATTTT.

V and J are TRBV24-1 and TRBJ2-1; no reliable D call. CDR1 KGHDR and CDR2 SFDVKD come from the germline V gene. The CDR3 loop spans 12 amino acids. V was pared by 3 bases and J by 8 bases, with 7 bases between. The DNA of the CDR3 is TGTGCCACCAGTGATGGAGTAGATGAGCAGTTCTTC. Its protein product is CATSDGVDEQFF.

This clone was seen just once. The CDR3 spells CATSDTSGGPRETQYF. DNA of the CDR3: TGTGCCACCAGCGACACTAGCGGGGGACCGCGGGAGACCCAGTACTTC. V gene TRBV24-1 combines with J gene TRBJ2-5; 11 bases map to TRBD2. This CDR3 spans 16 amino acids. Germline CDR1 KGHDR, CDR2 SFDVKD. Trimming took 7 bases from V and 5 from J; bases not matched to a gene: 11.

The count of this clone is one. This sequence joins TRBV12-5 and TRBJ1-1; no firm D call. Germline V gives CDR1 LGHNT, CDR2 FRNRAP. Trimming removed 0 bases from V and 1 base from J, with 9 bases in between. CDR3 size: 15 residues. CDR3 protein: CASGLVQSRNTEAFF. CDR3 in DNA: TGTGCTAGTGGTTTGGTACAGAGTCGGAACACTGAAGCTTTCTTT.

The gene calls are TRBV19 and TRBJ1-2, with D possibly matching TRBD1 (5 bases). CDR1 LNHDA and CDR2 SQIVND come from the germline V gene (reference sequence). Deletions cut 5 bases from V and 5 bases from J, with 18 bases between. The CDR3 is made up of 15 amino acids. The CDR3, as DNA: TGTGCCAGTAGTTTGGGAAGAAGGGGATTGTATGGCTACACCTTC. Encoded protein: CASSLGRRGLYGYTF.

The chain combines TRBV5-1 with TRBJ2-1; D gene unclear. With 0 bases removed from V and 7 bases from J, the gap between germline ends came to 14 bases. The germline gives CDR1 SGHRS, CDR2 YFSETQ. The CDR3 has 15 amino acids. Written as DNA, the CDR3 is TGCGCCAGCAGCTTGGAGTCAAACTTACAGAATGAGCAGTTCTTC. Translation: CASSLESNLQNEQFF. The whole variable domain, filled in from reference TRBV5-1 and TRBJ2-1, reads KAGVTQTPRYLIKTRGQQVTLSCSPISGHRSVSWYQQTPGQGLQFLFEYFSETQRNKGNFPGRFSGRQFSNSRSEMNVSTLELGDSALYLCASSLESNLQNEQFFGPGTRLTVL.